At least ten counts were recorded for the clone carrying this TCR beta chain. Antigen specificity is unknown. This sample was included in a study of T cell repertoires in cytomegalovirus infection. CDR1 and CDR2 (germline): SGHVS, FNYEAQ. The CDR3 runs to 20 residues. V shed 0 bases, J shed 3 bases, and the junction held 19 bases outside the gene matches. Each CDR3 protein is one row after TCRdb ran MiXCR on the reads. This sample carries fewer than 70,000 distinct CDR3 sequences, 25% to 30% of them seen once, and the ten largest clones take roughly three fifths. This TCR was recovered from a human donor in good health (CMV status not recorded). Some clones in this sample may be carry-over from other donors' samples. Material: CD8+ T cells from cultured PBMCs, obtained from culture after CMV antigen stimulation. The rearrangement links TRBV7-6 to TRBJ2-7, with 8 nucleotides matching TRBD1. This chain's CDR3 is CASSLATPGQVSTVHYEQYF. The CDR3 DNA follows: TGTGCCAGCAGCTTAGCTACACCGGGACAGGTCTCCACCGTCCACTACGAGCAGTACTTC. The whole variable domain, filled in from reference TRBV7-6 and TRBJ2-7, reads GAGVSQSPRYKVTKRGQDVALRCDPISGHVSLYWYRQALGQGPEFLTYFNYEAQQDKSGLPNDRFSAERPEGSISTLTIQRTEQRDSAMYRCASSLATPGQVSTVHYEQYFGPGTRLTVT.